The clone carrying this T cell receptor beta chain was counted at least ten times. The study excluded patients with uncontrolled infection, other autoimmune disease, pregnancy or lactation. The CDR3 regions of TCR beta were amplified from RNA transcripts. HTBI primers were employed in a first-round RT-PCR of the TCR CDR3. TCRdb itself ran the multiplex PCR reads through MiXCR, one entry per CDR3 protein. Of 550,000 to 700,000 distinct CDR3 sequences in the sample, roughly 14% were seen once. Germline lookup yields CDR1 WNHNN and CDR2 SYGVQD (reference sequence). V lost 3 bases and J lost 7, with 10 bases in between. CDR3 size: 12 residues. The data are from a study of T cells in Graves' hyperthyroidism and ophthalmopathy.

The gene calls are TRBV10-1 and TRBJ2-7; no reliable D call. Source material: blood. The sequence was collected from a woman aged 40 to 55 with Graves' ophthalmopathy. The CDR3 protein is CASSDPEREQYF. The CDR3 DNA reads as TGCGCCAGCAGTGATCCGGAGAGGGAGCAGTACTTC.